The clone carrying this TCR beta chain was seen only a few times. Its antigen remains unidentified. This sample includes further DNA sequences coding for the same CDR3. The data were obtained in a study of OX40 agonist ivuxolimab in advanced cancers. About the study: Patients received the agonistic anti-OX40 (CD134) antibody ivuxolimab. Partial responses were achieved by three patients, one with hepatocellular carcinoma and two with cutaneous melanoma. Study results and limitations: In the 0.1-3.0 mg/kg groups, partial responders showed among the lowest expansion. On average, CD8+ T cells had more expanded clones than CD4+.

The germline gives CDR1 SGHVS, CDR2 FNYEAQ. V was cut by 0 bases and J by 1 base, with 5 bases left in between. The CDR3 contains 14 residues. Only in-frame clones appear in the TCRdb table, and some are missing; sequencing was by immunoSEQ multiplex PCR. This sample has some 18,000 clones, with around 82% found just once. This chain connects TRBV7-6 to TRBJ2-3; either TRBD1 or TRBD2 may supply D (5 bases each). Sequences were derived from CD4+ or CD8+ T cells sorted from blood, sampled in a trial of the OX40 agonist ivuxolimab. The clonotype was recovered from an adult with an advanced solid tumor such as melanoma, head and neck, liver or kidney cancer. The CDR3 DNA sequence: TGTGCCAGCAGCTTAGCGGGACGCACAGATACGCAGTATTTT. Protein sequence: CASSLAGRTDTQYF.